Below are 7 T cell receptor beta chains sequenced from a single sample in a study of siplizumab effects on memory and regulatory T cells. The method was immunoSEQ multiplex PCR; TCRdb's version includes in-frame clones alone and lacks a portion of them. The sample records more than 85,000 clones, 92% being singletons. Sequenced sample: Tregs sorted from blood. The receptor set was obtained from a human donor in good health.

The J gene is TRBJ2-6, the V gene TRBV6-5; D not certain. The CDR3 spans 14 residues. Germline lookup yields CDR1 MNHEY and CDR2 SVGAGI. Trimming removed 10 bases from V and 2 bases from J, with 12 bases in between. The CDR3 here is CATSRFPGANVLTF. The CDR3 DNA follows: TGTGCCACCTCGAGGTTTCCTGGGGCCAACGTCCTGACTTTC.

The chain joins TRBV5-1 to TRBJ1-1, with TRBD1 as a possible D gene (5 bases). Germline V gives CDR1 SGHRS, CDR2 YFSETQ. V gave up 0 bases and J gave up 0 bases, with 9 bases separating them. This CDR3 spans 15 amino acids. In DNA form, the CDR3 reads TGCGCCAGCAGCTTGGCGCCAGGGTTGAACACTGAAGCTTTCTTT. It codes for CASSLAPGLNTEAFF.

The V gene is TRBV25-1, the J gene TRBJ2-5; D is undetermined. V was trimmed by 1 base and J by 0 bases, leaving 9 bases between them. This CDR3 has 15 residues. Germline lookup yields CDR1 MGHDK and CDR2 SYGVNS. The CDR3 loop is CASSEFGAYQETQYF. CDR3 DNA: TGTGCCAGCAGTGAATTCGGTGCCTACCAAGAGACCCAGTACTTC.

The rearrangement links TRBV7-2 to TRBJ2-5; maybe TRBD2 (7 bases). Trimming left V 5 bases short and J 6 bases short, with 16 bases between. Germline CDR1 reads SGHTA; CDR2 reads FQGNSA. The length of the CDR3 is 14 residues. The CDR3 here is CASSPRGAIKTQYF. The CDR3 nucleotides are TGTGCCAGCAGCCCCCGGGGGGCCATAAAGACCCAGTACTTC.

The chain carries TRBV6-5 and TRBJ1-1; TRBD1 is a possible D gene (5 bases). V shed 6 bases and J shed 0 bases, with 14 bases lying between them. The germline CDR1 and CDR2 sequences are MNHEY and SVGAGI. This CDR3 has 15 amino acids. As DNA, the CDR3 is TGTGCCAGCAGACCAACCGGGACGCTGAACACTGAAGCTTTCTTT. It specifies CASRPTGTLNTEAFF.

This sequence joins TRBV30 and TRBJ2-1; the match to TRBD2 covers 8 bases. The CDR3 has 11 amino acids. In germline, CDR1 is GTSNPN, CDR2 SVGIG (reference sequence). V shed 3 bases, J shed 15 bases, and the junction held 7 bases outside the gene matches. The chain's CDR3 is CAWRGAGEVFF. The CDR3 bases are TGTGCCTGGAGGGGAGCGGGAGAGGTGTTCTTC.

The chain employs TRBV7-2 and TRBJ2-7; 7 bases are shared with TRBD2. The ends lost 5 bases at V and 3 bases at J; junction bases unmatched: 10. Germline V gene sequence: CDR1 SGHTA, CDR2 FQGNSA. There are 15 residues in the CDR3. The CDR3 DNA follows: TGTGCCAGCAGCAAGAGGACTAGTTCGCACTACGAGCAGTACTTC. This codes for CASSKRTSSHYEQYF.